Listed below are T cell receptor beta chains from one sample, sequenced in a study of T cell responses to AZD1222 COVID-19 vaccine. Using immunoSEQ multiplex PCR, the repertoire was profiled, and TCRdb retains in-frame clones only, with some absent. Seen here are 150,000 to 200,000 clones, around nine tenths observed once, and the top ten hold about 9.9%. Sequencing was performed on peripheral blood, taken 28 days after the second AZD1222 dose. The receptors derive from an adult who received the AZD1222 COVID-19 vaccine. Each CDR3 is given with its conserved first and last residue. D genes are given only for firm matches. Clone size is shown for a subset of rows, as once, few, many or a class of expanded clone.

d_call,v_call,j_call,clone_size,cdr3_aa,cdr3_nt
NA,TRBV2,TRBJ2-5,NA,CASRGPLQETQYF,TGTGCCAGCAGGGGTCCATTGCAAGAGACCCAGTACTTC
TRBD1,TRBV30,TRBJ1-1,NA,CAWRVAGQGTEAFF,TGTGCCTGGAGAGTTGCGGGACAGGGGACTGAAGCTTTCTTT
NA,TRBV19,TRBJ1-1,once,CASSIDRDTEAFF,TGTGCCAGTAGTATAGATCGAGACACTGAAGCTTTCTTT
NA,TRBV29-1,TRBJ1-3,NA,CSVATFSGNTIYF,TGCAGCGTTGCGACTTTCTCTGGAAACACCATATATTTT
TRBD2,TRBV10-1,TRBJ2-2,NA,CASSEGETSGERRRDTGELFF,TGCGCCAGCAGTGAAGGAGAGACTAGCGGGGAAAGGAGGAGGGACACCGGGGAGCTGTTTTTT
NA,TRBV30,TRBJ1-5,NA,CAWSGTVNQPQHF,TGTGCCTGGAGTGGGACAGTTAATCAGCCCCAGCATTTT
TRBD2,TRBV9,TRBJ2-2,few,CASSPQRGGNTGELFF,TGTGCCAGCAGCCCCCAGCGGGGGGGGAACACCGGGGAGCTGTTTTTT
NA,TRBV3-1/TRBV3-2,TRBJ1-2,NA,CASSQERGTRPYGYTF,TGTGCCAGCAGCCAAGAGCGAGGGACACGGCCCTATGGCTACACCTTC
NA,TRBV7-9,TRBJ2-1,few,CASSLYSGEQGWWNEQFF,TGTGCCAGCAGCTTATATTCGGGGGAGCAGGGCTGGTGGAATGAGCAGTTCTTC
TRBD1,TRBV12-3/TRBV12-4,TRBJ2-4,NA,CASSGTGGIQYF,TGTGCCAGCAGTGGGACAGGGGGCATTCAGTACTTC
TRBD1,TRBV6-5,TRBJ2-7,NA,CASSRDSLYEQYF,TGTGCCAGCAGTCGGGACAGCCTATACGAGCAGTACTTC
TRBD1,TRBV20-1,TRBJ1-1,NA,CSASQGAAEAFF,TGCAGTGCTAGTCAGGGGGCCGCTGAAGCTTTCTTT
NA,TRBV28,TRBJ1-2,NA,CASIKLGLGYGYTF,TGTGCCAGCATTAAGTTAGGGTTGGGCTATGGCTACACCTTC
NA,TRBV10-3,TRBJ2-1,NA,CAISEWGSYNEQFF,TGTGCCATCAGTGAATGGGGCTCCTACAATGAGCAGTTCTTC
NA,TRBV29-1,TRBJ1-3,NA,CSVAAGAGNTIYF,TGCAGCGTCGCCGCCGGCGCTGGAAACACCATATATTTT
NA,TRBV29-1,TRBJ2-7,NA,CSVVNIPDSEQYF,TGCAGCGTTGTCAACATCCCGGACTCAGAGCAGTACTTC
NA,TRBV2,TRBJ2-7,NA,CASRDFGGAESSYEQYF,TGTGCCAGCAGGGACTTCGGTGGGGCAGAAAGCTCCTACGAGCAGTACTTC
TRBD1,TRBV18,TRBJ2-7,few,CASSRTGPGGAYEQYF,TGTGCCAGCTCACGAACCGGGCCAGGGGGAGCCTACGAGCAGTACTTC
TRBD2,TRBV4-2,TRBJ2-7,NA,CASSPGAGDTYEQYF,TGTGCCAGCAGCCCCGGAGCGGGGGACACCTACGAGCAGTACTTC
NA,TRBV7-8,TRBJ2-7,NA,CASSFGSSYEQYF,TGTGCCAGCAGCTTTGGGAGCTCCTACGAGCAGTACTTC